This T cell receptor beta chain came from a study of T cell changes during pregnancy in multiple sclerosis. Generated by immunoSEQ multiplex PCR, the TCRdb table keeps only in-frame clones and is missing some. Here the sample spans 40,000 or so clones, 92% being singletons. Germline trimming cut 4 bases from V and 4 bases from J; bases unmatched to any gene: 9. The length of the CDR3 is 15 residues. Germline values: CDR1 SGDLS, CDR2 YYNGEE. This sequence was found in a female donor with multiple sclerosis, enrolled in a pregnancy study. Sequenced here: CD8+ T cells from peripheral blood mononuclear cells, sampled in the first trimester of pregnancy. J is TRBJ2-5 and V is TRBV9; 8 nucleotides match TRBD2. CDR3 in DNA: TGTGCCAGCAGCCCCAGTACGAGCGGGGGAGAGACCCAGTACTTC. It translates to CASSPSTSGGETQYF.